This passage covers 19 T cell receptor beta chains from one sample sequenced in a study of blood T cell repertoires in COVID-19. Method: immunoSEQ multiplex PCR; TCRdb's copy keeps in-frame clones and lacks some. Found here are around 50,000 clones, approximately 87% of them singletons; the top ten hold roughly 5%. Sequenced: peripheral blood. These receptors were obtained from a human donor in a cohort sampled during active COVID-19.

This chain connects TRBV7-2 to TRBJ2-3; D unclear. CDR1 and CDR2 (germline): SGHTA, FQGNSA. Deletions cut 0 bases from V and 2 bases from J, with 6 bases between. This CDR3 is built from 14 residues. CDR3 region: CASSLASDTDTQYF. The CDR3 DNA follows: TGTGCCAGCAGCTTAGCGTCAGACACAGATACGCAGTATTTT.

The V and J genes are TRBV5-1 and TRBJ2-5, with D possibly TRBD1 on 6 matching bases. The CDR3 sequence is 13 residues long. Trimming removed 6 bases at V and 5 bases at J, with 14 bases between. Germline V gives CDR1 SGHRS, CDR2 YFSETQ. The CDR3 loop is CASTLIQGETQYF. The CDR3 DNA follows: TGCGCCAGCACCTTAATCCAGGGGGAGACCCAGTACTTC.

The chain recombines TRBV30 with TRBJ1-6; no firm D call. The CDR3 consists of 15 residues. Germline V gene sequence: CDR1 GTSNPN, CDR2 SVGIG (reference sequence). Trimming cost V 4 bases and J 1 base, with 11 bases left between them. The CDR3 bases are TGTGCCTGGACACCTATGAGGTCCTATAATTCACCCCTCCACTTT. Translation: CAWTPMRSYNSPLHF.

The chain combines TRBV28 with TRBJ1-5; no firm D call. Trimming took off 7 bases at V and 6 bases at J, with 16 bases between the two ends. The CDR3 length is 14 residues. Per germline, CDR1 MDHEN and CDR2 SYDVKM. The CDR3 bases are TGTGCCAGCACCCTATTGTCTCGTAGTCAGCCCCAGCATTTT. It specifies CASTLLSRSQPQHF.

The chain carries TRBV12-5 and TRBJ1-2, with a possible D match to TRBD1 (6 bases). Trimming took 1 base from V and 7 from J, leaving 10 bases between them. The CDR3 loop spans 13 amino acids. Germline CDR1 is LGHNT and CDR2 is FRNRAP. The CDR3 coding sequence is TGTGCTAGTGGTTTGGGGGGACACAGTGGCTACACCTTC. This codes for CASGLGGHSGYTF.

This clone was seen once. The chain joins TRBV27 to TRBJ1-3; D perhaps matches TRBD1 (5 bases). The CDR3 contains 15 residues. Germline V CDR1 and CDR2: MNHEY, SMNVEV (reference sequence). Between the trimmed V and J ends, which lost 6 bases and 4 bases, there was a span of 16 bases. The DNA for the CDR3 is TGTGCCAGCAGGGGAGCGGGGGTCACGGGAAACACCATATATTTT. This translates into CASRGAGVTGNTIYF.

This chain connects TRBV6-6 to TRBJ2-7; 7 nucleotides line up with TRBD1. V lost 6 bases and J lost 0; bases outside the gene matches: 8. Germline loops: CDR1 MNHNY, CDR2 SVGAGI (reference sequence). The CDR3 has 15 residues. CDR3: CASRSGTASSYEQYF. The CDR3 DNA is TGTGCCAGCAGATCGGGGACAGCGAGCTCCTACGAGCAGTACTTC.

The CDR3 here is CATSRDRAGGNYNSPLHF. CDR3 nucleotides: TGTGCCACCAGCAGAGATCGGGCAGGGGGAAATTATAATTCACCCCTCCACTTT. V usage is TRBV15 and J usage is TRBJ1-6; TRBD1 matches 7 bases. Trimming removed 0 bases from V and 4 bases from J; junction bases left unmatched: 9. Germline V CDR1 and CDR2: LNHNV, YYDKDF (reference sequence). The CDR3 sequence is 18 residues long.

In its sample, this clone was seen once. The chain joins TRBV5-1 to TRBJ1-6, with TRBD1 matching over 7 bases. The CDR3 contains 15 residues. V gave up 1 base and J gave up 7 bases; unmatched junction bases: 5. The germline V gene has CDR1 SGHRS and CDR2 YFSETQ. This CDR3 reads CASSLFAGGNSPLHF. CDR3 nucleotide sequence: TGCGCCAGCAGCTTGTTTGCAGGGGGGAATTCACCCCTCCACTTT. The full variable domain, with the rest looked up from reference TRBV5-1 and TRBJ1-6, is KAGVTQTPRYLIKTRGQQVTLSCSPISGHRSVSWYQQTPGQGLQFLFEYFSETQRNKGNFPGRFSGRQFSNSRSEMNVSTLELGDSALYLCASSLFAGGNSPLHFGNGTRLTVT.

This chain joins TRBV2 and TRBJ2-6; 8 nucleotides agree with TRBD1. The germline gives CDR1 SNHLY, CDR2 FYNNEI. The CDR3 is 16 amino acids. V shed 6 bases and J 0 bases; nucleotides not matched to a gene: 4. CDR3 sequence (DNA): TGTGCCAGCAGGCGACAGGGGAACTCTGGGGCCAACGTCCTGACTTTC. Amino acids: CASRRQGNSGANVLTF.

This chain joins TRBV11-2 and TRBJ2-7, with TRBD1 matching 8 bases. CDR1 SGHAT and CDR2 FQNNGV come from the germline V gene. The V gene end was trimmed by 5 bases and the J gene end by 4 bases; junction bases not matched to a gene: 10. The CDR3 contains 15 residues. The CDR3, as DNA: TGTGCCAGCAGCCCAGGGGGCCATCGGGGTTACGAGCAGTACTTC. Protein product: CASSPGGHRGYEQYF. Combining the CDR3 with reference TRBV11-2 and TRBJ2-7 gives the whole variable domain EAGVAQSPRYKIIEKRQSVAFWCNPISGHATLYWYQQILGQGPKLLIQFQNNGVVDDSQLPKDRFSAERLKGVDSTLKIQPAKLEDSAVYLCASSPGGHRGYEQYFGPGTRLTVT.

This rearrangement joins TRBV30 to TRBJ1-6, with a tentative D call TRBD1 (5 bases). The germline V gene encodes CDR1 GTSNPN and CDR2 SVGIG (reference sequence). This CDR3 contains 13 residues. The V gene lost 5 bases and the J gene lost 9 bases, with 14 bases spanning the gap. CDR3 in DNA: TGTGCCTGGTCCCTCGGGGGTATTTCACCCCTCCACTTT. Translated: CAWSLGGISPLHF.

V is TRBV7-7 and J is TRBJ2-1; 8 nucleotides agree with TRBD2. With V trimmed by 3 bases and J by 2 bases, 3 bases remained unmatched. CDR1 is SSHAT and CDR2 is FNYEAQ in the germline V gene (reference sequence). This CDR3 has 15 amino acids. In DNA, the CDR3 is TGTGCCAGCAGCTTGGGCGGGGGGACCTACAATGAGCAGTTCTTC. Protein product: CASSLGGGTYNEQFF.

J is TRBJ2-5 and V is TRBV9; maybe TRBD2 (5 bases). This CDR3 has 14 residues. CDR1 is SGDLS and CDR2 is YYNGEE in the germline V gene. Trimming removed 0 bases from V and 1 base from J, with 7 bases in between. The CDR3: CASSVGGGQETQYF. CDR3 DNA sequence: TGTGCCAGCAGCGTAGGCGGAGGCCAAGAGACCCAGTACTTC.

The genes are TRBV3-1 (or the pseudogene TRBV3-2) and TRBJ2-7; maybe TRBD1 (5 bases). Trimming stripped 4 bases from V and 2 bases from J, with 21 bases between. Germline CDR1 reads LGHDT; CDR2 reads YNNKEL (reference sequence). The CDR3 extends over 17 amino acids. The CDR3 DNA reads as TGTGCCAGCAGCCCTTCAAAGGGGCAGGGCGTTGCCTACGAGCAGTACTTC. This codes for CASSPSKGQGVAYEQYF.

The J gene is TRBJ2-5, the V gene TRBV6-2 or TRBV6-3; 9 bases are a match to TRBD1. CDR1 and CDR2 from the germline V gene are MNHEY and SVGEGT. The CDR3 extends over 15 amino acids. V was pared by 2 bases and J by 5 bases, with 6 bases of the junction left unmatched. Written as DNA, the CDR3 is TGTGCCAGCAGTTACAGGGACAGGGTGGTGGAGACCCAGTACTTC. Its protein is CASSYRDRVVETQYF.

Only a few counts were recorded for this clone. The genes are TRBV5-1 and TRBJ1-3; D unresolved. This CDR3 is built from 13 residues. Looked up from germline, CDR1 is SGHRS and CDR2 is YFSETQ. V shed 4 bases and J shed 4 bases, with 9 bases lying between them. CDR3 in DNA: TGCGCCAGCAGCCCAAGCTCAGGAAACACCATATATTTT. Translating it yields CASSPSSGNTIYF.

The rearrangement uses TRBV20-1 and TRBJ1-1, with D possibly TRBD1 on 5 matching bases. In germline, CDR1 is DFQATT, CDR2 SNEGSKA (reference sequence). CDR3 length: 11 amino acids. V gave up 6 bases and J gave up 4 bases, with 9 bases separating them. The CDR3: CSAQGSTEAFF. The CDR3 DNA reads as TGCAGTGCCCAGGGCAGCACTGAAGCTTTCTTT.

The chain has TRBV9 and TRBJ2-3, with a weak D call TRBD1 (6 bases). The CDR3 is made up of 15 amino acids. CDR1 is SGDLS, CDR2 YYNGEE, per germline. The V end was cut by 3 bases, the J end by 3 bases, with 14 bases between. CDR3 region: CASSAWAGVTDTQYF. Here the CDR3 DNA reads TGTGCCAGCAGCGCTTGGGCAGGGGTGACAGATACGCAGTATTTT.